Presented here are 16 T cell receptor beta chains from one specimen sequenced in a study of T cell responses to AZD1222 COVID-19 vaccine. Profiled with immunoSEQ multiplex PCR; TCRdb holds only in-frame clones, not every one. The sample holds tens of thousands of clones, 70% to 90% seen once. The specimen was peripheral blood, collected 28 days after the second AZD1222 dose. The receptors derive from an adult who received the AZD1222 COVID-19 vaccine.

The genes are TRBV19 and TRBJ1-6, with 11 bases fitting TRBD1. The CDR3 is made up of 15 amino acids. With V trimmed by 6 bases and J by 6 bases, 4 bases remained unmatched. Germline CDR1 LNHDA, CDR2 SQIVND (reference sequence). CDR3 protein: CASSLGTGGNSPLHF. DNA for the CDR3: TGTGCCAGTAGCCTAGGGACAGGGGGTAATTCACCCCTCCACTTT.

This sequence joins TRBV7-3 and TRBJ2-5; D possibly corresponds to TRBD2 (6 bases). CDR3 length: 17 residues. Germline V gene lookup returns CDR1 SGHTA and CDR2 FQGTGA. Trimming removed 5 bases from V and 5 bases from J, with 24 bases in between. CDR3 in DNA: TGTGCCAGCAGCCCCGGTGGTAGCGGAAACCACATGGAGACCCAGTACTTC. Its protein is CASSPGGSGNHMETQYF.

The V gene is TRBV7-6, the J gene TRBJ2-1; the match to TRBD2 covers 7 bases. Germline assignment: CDR1 SGHVS and CDR2 FNYEAQ. This CDR3 is built from 17 residues. J was trimmed by 0 bases and V by 4 bases; bases with no gene match: 9. The CDR3 sequence: CASSSENGGSSYNEQFF. The CDR3 DNA reads as TGTGCCAGCAGCTCAGAGAACGGGGGGAGCTCCTACAATGAGCAGTTCTTC.

V is TRBV11-1 and J is TRBJ1-1; D gene unclear. This CDR3 is 13 amino acids long. V was trimmed by 3 bases and J by 6 bases, leaving 11 bases between them. The germline gives CDR1 SGHAT, CDR2 FQDESV (reference sequence). CDR3: CASSFGVSPEAFF. The CDR3 DNA reads TGTGCCAGCAGCTTCGGGGTTTCACCTGAAGCTTTCTTT.

The V call is TRBV4-1, the J call TRBJ2-7, with 9 bases matching TRBD1. Trimming took 8 bases from V and 4 from J; bases not matched to a gene: 6. CDR3 length: 13 amino acids. CDR1 is MGHRA, CDR2 YSYEKL, per germline. The chain's CDR3 is CASRGTGIYEQYF. The DNA of the CDR3 is TGCGCCAGCCGCGGGACAGGGATTTACGAGCAGTACTTC.

This chain uses TRBV29-1 with TRBJ2-7, with D tentatively TRBD1 (6 bases). Germline V gene sequence: CDR1 SQVTM, CDR2 ANQGSEA. V shed 5 bases and J shed 4 bases, with 15 bases lying between them. The CDR3 runs to 13 residues. CDR3 loop: CSVPGQSNYEQYF. The DNA of the CDR3 is TGCAGCGTTCCCGGACAGTCAAATTACGAGCAGTACTTC.

The chain has TRBV4-2 and TRBJ2-2; a weak D match, TRBD1 (5 bases). V lost 0 bases, J lost 2 bases, and 7 bases lay in between. The CDR3 totals 15 residues. Per the germline V gene, CDR1 is LGHNA and CDR2 is YNFKEQ. CDR3 residues: CASSQDDRNTGELFF. The CDR3, as DNA: TGTGCCAGCAGCCAAGACGACAGAAACACCGGGGAGCTGTTTTTT.

The CDR3 DNA reads as TGTGCCAGCAGTGAAACGAACGGCGGCGACACCATATATTTT. It codes for CASSETNGGDTIYF. The chain is built from TRBV2 and TRBJ1-3; D ambiguous. The V gene's germline CDR1 is SNHLY and CDR2 FYNNEI. The CDR3 consists of 14 residues. Deletions cut 2 bases from V and 8 bases from J, with 13 bases between. Based on the CDR3 plus reference TRBV2 and TRBJ1-3, the full variable domain is EPEVTQTPSHQVTQMGQEVILRCVPISNHLYFYWYRQILGQKVEFLVSFYNNEISEKSEIFDDQFSVERPDGSNFTLKIRSTKLEDSAMYFCASSETNGGDTIYFGEGSWLTVV.

This chain joins TRBV20-1 and TRBJ2-1, with 7 nucleotides matching TRBD2. Per the germline V gene, CDR1 is DFQATT and CDR2 is SNEGSKA (reference sequence). This CDR3 region has 11 residues. With V trimmed by 2 bases and J by 8 bases, 0 bases remained unmatched. CDR3 sequence: CSARRGDEQFF. CDR3 sequence (DNA): TGCAGTGCTAGACGGGGGGATGAGCAGTTCTTC.

V usage is TRBV19 and J usage is TRBJ1-1; D call uncertain. V lost 2 bases and J lost 0, with 7 bases in between. The CDR3 contains 14 residues. Germline CDR1 LNHDA, CDR2 SQIVND (reference sequence). CDR3 nucleotides: TGTGCCAGTAGTATATCAGAGATGAACACTGAAGCTTTCTTT. Its protein is CASSISEMNTEAFF.

V is TRBV23-1 and J is TRBJ1-1; possibly TRBD1 for D (6 bases). TRBV23-1 is an ORF; its function is uncertain. The CDR3 sequence is 17 residues long. The V end was cut by 0 bases, the J end by 0 bases, with 14 bases between. The CDR3 loop reads CASSQSGGAGVNTEAFF. The CDR3 nucleotides read TGCGCCAGCAGTCAATCGGGGGGCGCGGGGGTGAACACTGAAGCTTTCTTT.

The chain is built from TRBV18 and TRBJ2-2; 8 bases are a match to TRBD1. CDR1 is KGHSH, CDR2 LQKENI, per germline. V shed 5 bases, J shed 1 base, and the junction held 6 bases outside the gene matches. There are 16 residues in the CDR3. Written as DNA, the CDR3 is TGTGCCAGCTCAGACAGGGGTTTTCGGAACACCGGGGAGCTGTTTTTT. Translated, it gives CASSDRGFRNTGELFF.

J is TRBJ1-4 and V is TRBV19, with 7 bases that match TRBD1. The junction had 14 bases not matched to a gene; V was cut back by 2 bases and J by 8 bases. The CDR3 has 17 residues. Per germline, CDR1 LNHDA and CDR2 SQIVND (reference sequence). The CDR3 DNA reads TGTGCCAGTAGTATAAGAGGGACAGCCTTAACAGGGGAAAAACTGTTTTTT. This codes for CASSIRGTALTGEKLFF.

This rearrangement joins TRBV5-1 to TRBJ1-6, with 8 bases that match TRBD1. The CDR3 is made up of 13 amino acids. V shed 6 bases and J 6 bases; nucleotides not matched to a gene: 2. Germline CDR1 reads SGHRS; CDR2 reads YFSETQ. The CDR3 is CASTDRGNSPLHF. CDR3 bases: TGCGCCAGCACTGACAGGGGTAATTCACCCCTCCACTTT.

The chain joins TRBV19 to TRBJ1-3, with D perhaps matching TRBD1 (5 bases). V shed 7 bases and J shed 4 bases, with 17 bases lying between them. This CDR3 is built from 15 residues. Germline CDR1 is LNHDA and CDR2 is SQIVND (reference sequence). The CDR3 region is CASTQQEELGNTIYF. The CDR3, as DNA: TGTGCCAGTACCCAACAGGAGGAGTTAGGAAACACCATATATTTT.

The chain has TRBV5-1 and TRBJ1-4; 9 bases align to TRBD1. The CDR3 contains 14 residues. Germline lookup yields CDR1 SGHRS and CDR2 YFSETQ. V gave up 3 bases and J gave up 5 bases; unmatched junction bases: 2. DNA for the CDR3: TGCGCCAGCAGCTGGGGGACAGGGAATGAAAAACTGTTTTTT. It codes for CASSWGTGNEKLFF.